The clone carrying this T cell receptor (beta chain) showed up just once. Antigen unknown. The data are from a study of cytotoxic CD8 clonotypes in ibrutinib-treated CLL. General study findings and limits: Upon ibrutinib response clonality rose, and upon progression it fell back toward baseline.

Targeted sequencing depth ranged from 1 in 200,000 to 1 in 1 million T cells. The assay was immunoSEQ multiplex PCR, and TCRdb's table has in-frame clones only and misses some. The sample comprises 150,000 or so clones, about 72% of which are singletons, and around a quarter rests with the top ten. The sample consisted of PBMCs, taken after 12 months of ibrutinib treatment. This TCR was sampled from a human donor with chronic lymphocytic leukemia.

The CDR3 reads CASSRQGDGYTF. The CDR3 nucleotides read TGTGCCAGCAGTCGGCAGGGGGATGGCTACACCTTC. V gene TRBV6-5 combines with J gene TRBJ1-2, with 7 bases identical to TRBD1. Germline V gives CDR1 MNHEY, CDR2 SVGAGI. V dropped 5 bases and J dropped 6; count of bases not matched to a gene: 3. The CDR3 consists of 12 residues.